The present TCR beta chain was sequenced within a study of T cell repertoires in cytomegalovirus infection. MiXCR, applied by TCRdb to the reads, yields one record per CDR3 protein. This sample has 80,000 or so distinct CDR3 sequences, with roughly a quarter found just once. Whole-study results and caveats: Ex vivo responses were dominated by HLA-C-restricted CMV-specific TCR beta clonotypes.

About this clonotype: Its antigen is as yet unknown.

Trimming removed 3 bases at V and 9 bases at J, with 15 bases between. The germline V gene encodes CDR1 MGHRA and CDR2 YSYEKL. This CDR3 region has 14 residues. The TCR sequence derives from a human donor in good health (CMV status not recorded). Some clones in this sample may be carry-over from other donors' samples. Sample: CD8+ T cells from cultured PBMCs, taken from culture after CMV antigen stimulation. The chain has TRBV4-1 and TRBJ2-1; D is undetermined. The CDR3: CASSHDTGAIEQFF. DNA of the CDR3: TGCGCCAGCAGCCACGACACTGGAGCGATTGAGCAGTTCTTC.